This entry is about one T cell receptor (beta chain). Antigen specificity is unknown. Unmatched junction bases numbered 10, after V lost 8 bases and J lost 4 bases. The CDR3 runs to 16 residues. CDR1 and CDR2 from the germline V gene are SGHVS and FNYEAQ. CD45RO-negative CD8 cells positively selected for CCR7 made up the naive population, which excluded terminally differentiated effector memory CD45RA+ cells. Adults of Caucasian background living in Nashville, Tennessee made up all donors. This entry belongs to a study of shared clonotypes between healthy human individuals. Overall study results and limits: A handful of donors shared approximately 5% of their naive CD4 clonotypes.

Some clones are missing from TCRdb's copy, which holds only in-frame ones; the method was immunoSEQ multiplex PCR. The sample records more than 550,000 clones, under 95% being singletons. The chain combines TRBV7-6 with TRBJ2-5, with 13 bases lining up with TRBD2. What was sequenced was naive CD8+ T cells sorted from blood. This receptor was obtained from a man aged 30 to 39 in good health. The CDR3 region has the DNA TGTGCCAGCTCCGGGACTAGCGGGGTCCGGGCAGAGACCCAGTACTTC. Amino acids: CASSGTSGVRAETQYF.